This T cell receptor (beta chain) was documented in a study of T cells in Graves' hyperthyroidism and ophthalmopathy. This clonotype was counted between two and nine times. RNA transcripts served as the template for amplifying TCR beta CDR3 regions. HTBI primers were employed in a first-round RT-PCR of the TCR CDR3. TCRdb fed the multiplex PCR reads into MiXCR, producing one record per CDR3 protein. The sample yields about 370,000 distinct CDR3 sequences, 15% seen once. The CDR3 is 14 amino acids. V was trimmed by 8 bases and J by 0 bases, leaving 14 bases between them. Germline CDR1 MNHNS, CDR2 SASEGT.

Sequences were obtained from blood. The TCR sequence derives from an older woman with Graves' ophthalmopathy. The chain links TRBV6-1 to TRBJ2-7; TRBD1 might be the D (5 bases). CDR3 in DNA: TGTGCCAGCCAGGGCCCGGGCCGCTCCTACGAGCAGTACTTC. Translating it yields CASQGPGRSYEQYF.